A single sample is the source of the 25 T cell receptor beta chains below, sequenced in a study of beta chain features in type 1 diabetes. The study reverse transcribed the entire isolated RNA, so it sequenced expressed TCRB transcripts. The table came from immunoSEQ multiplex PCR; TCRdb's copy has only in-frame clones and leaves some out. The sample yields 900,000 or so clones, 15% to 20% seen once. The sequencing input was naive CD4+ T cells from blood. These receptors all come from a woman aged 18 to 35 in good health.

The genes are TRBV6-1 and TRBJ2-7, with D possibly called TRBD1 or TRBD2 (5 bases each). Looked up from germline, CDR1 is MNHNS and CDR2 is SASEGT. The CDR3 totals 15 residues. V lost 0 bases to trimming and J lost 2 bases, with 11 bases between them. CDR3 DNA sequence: TGTGCCAGCAGTGAAGCGCCTTTGGGGGCCTACGAGCAGTACTTC. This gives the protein CASSEAPLGAYEQYF.

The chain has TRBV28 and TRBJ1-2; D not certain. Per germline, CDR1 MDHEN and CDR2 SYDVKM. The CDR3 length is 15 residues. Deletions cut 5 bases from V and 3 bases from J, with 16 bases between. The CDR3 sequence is CASSASGGGHYGYTF. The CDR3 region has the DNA TGTGCCAGCAGTGCCTCTGGAGGAGGCCACTATGGCTACACCTTC.

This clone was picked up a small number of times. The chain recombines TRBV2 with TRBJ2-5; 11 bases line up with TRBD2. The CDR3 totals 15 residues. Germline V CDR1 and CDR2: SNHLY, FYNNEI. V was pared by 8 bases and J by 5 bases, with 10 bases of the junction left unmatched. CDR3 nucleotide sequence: TGTGCCAGCGAAACAACTAGCGGGAGATGGGAGACCCAGTACTTC. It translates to CASETTSGRWETQYF.

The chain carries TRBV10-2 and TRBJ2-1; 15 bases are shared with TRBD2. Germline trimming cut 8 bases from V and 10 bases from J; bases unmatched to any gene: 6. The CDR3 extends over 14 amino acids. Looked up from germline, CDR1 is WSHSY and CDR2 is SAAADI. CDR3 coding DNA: TGCGCCAGCGGAGGACTAGCGGGAGGGCACGAGCAGTTCTTC. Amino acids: CASGGLAGGHEQFF.

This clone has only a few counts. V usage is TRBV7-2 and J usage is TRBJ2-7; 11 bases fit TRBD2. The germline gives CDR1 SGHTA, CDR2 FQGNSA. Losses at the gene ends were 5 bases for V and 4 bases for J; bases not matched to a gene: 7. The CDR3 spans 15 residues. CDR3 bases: TGTGCCAGCAGCCGGACCGGGACTAGCGGATACGAGCAGTACTTC. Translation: CASSRTGTSGYEQYF.

CDR3 DNA: TGTGCCAGCAGCGAACAGGGGGATAGGGAGTACTTC. This encodes CASSEQGDREYF. The genes are TRBV6-6 and TRBJ2-7, with 8 bases lining up with TRBD1. Unmatched junction bases numbered 9, after V lost 6 bases and J lost 11 bases. CDR3 length equals 12 residues. The germline gives CDR1 MNHNY, CDR2 SVGAGI (reference sequence).

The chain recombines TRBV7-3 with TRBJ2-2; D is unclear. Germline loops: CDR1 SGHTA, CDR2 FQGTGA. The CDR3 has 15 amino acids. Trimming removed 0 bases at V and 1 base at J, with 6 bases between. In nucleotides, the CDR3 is TGTGCCAGCAGCTTAACGGCCAGGAACACCGGGGAGCTGTTTTTT. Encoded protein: CASSLTARNTGELFF.

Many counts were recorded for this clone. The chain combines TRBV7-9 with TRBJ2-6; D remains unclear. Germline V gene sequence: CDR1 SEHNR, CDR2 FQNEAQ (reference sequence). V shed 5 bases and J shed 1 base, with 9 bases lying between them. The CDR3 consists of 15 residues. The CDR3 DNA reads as TGTGCCAGCAGCCGCTCAAGTTCTGGGGCCAACGTCCTGACTTTC. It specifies CASSRSSSGANVLTF.

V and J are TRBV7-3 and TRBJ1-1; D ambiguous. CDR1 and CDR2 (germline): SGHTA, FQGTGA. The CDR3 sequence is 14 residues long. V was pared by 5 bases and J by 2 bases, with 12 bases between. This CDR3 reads CASSPRNRNTEAFF. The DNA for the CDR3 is TGTGCCAGCAGCCCCAGGAACCGAAACACTGAAGCTTTCTTT.

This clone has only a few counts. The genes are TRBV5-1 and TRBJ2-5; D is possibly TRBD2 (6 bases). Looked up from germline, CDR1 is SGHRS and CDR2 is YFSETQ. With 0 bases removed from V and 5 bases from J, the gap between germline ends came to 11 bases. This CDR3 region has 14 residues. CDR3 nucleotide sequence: TGCGCCAGCAGCTTGGCGGGAGCTACGGAGACCCAGTACTTC. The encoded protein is CASSLAGATETQYF. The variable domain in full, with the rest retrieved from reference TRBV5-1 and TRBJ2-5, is KAGVTQTPRYLIKTRGQQVTLSCSPISGHRSVSWYQQTPGQGLQFLFEYFSETQRNKGNFPGRFSGRQFSNSRSEMNVSTLELGDSALYLCASSLAGATETQYFGPGTRLLVL.

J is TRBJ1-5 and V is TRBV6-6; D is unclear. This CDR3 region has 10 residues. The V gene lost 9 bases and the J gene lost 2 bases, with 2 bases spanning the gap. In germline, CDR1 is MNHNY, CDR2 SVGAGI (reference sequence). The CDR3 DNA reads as TGTGCCAGTGGCAATCAGCCCCAGCATTTT. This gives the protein CASGNQPQHF.

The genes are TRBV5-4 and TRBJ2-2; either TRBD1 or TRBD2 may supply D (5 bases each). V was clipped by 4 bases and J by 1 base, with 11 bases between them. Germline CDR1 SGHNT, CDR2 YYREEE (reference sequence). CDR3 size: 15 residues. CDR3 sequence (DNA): TGTGCCAGCAGCCCCCCGGGACGGAACACCGGGGAGCTGTTTTTT. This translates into CASSPPGRNTGELFF.

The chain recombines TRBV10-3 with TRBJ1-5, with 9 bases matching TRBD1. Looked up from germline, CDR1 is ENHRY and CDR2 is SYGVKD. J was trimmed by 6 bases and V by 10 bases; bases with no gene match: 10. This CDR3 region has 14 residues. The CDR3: CATKRGQGPQPQHF. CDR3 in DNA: TGTGCCACCAAGAGAGGACAGGGGCCTCAGCCCCAGCATTTT.

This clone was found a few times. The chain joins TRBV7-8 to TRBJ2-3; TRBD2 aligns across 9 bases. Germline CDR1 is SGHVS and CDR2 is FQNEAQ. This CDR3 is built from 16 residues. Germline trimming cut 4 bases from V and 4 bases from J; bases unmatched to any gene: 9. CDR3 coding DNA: TGTGCCAGCAGCTATAGCGGGAGTTCTTATCCAGATACGCAGTATTTT. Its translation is CASSYSGSSYPDTQYF.

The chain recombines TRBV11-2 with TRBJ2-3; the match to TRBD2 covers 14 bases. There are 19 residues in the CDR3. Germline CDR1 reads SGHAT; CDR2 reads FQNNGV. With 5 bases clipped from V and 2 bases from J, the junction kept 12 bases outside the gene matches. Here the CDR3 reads CASSPRRRLAGGPTDTQYF. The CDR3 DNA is TGTGCCAGCAGCCCCCGAAGAAGACTAGCGGGAGGGCCCACAGATACGCAGTATTTT.

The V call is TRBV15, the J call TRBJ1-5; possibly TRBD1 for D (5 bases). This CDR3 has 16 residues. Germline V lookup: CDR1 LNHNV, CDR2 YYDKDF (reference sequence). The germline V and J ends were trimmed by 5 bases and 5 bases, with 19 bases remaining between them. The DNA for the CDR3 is TGTGCCACCAGCGGGGGTAGGGCGTCCGGAGATCAGCCCCAGCATTTT. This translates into CATSGGRASGDQPQHF.

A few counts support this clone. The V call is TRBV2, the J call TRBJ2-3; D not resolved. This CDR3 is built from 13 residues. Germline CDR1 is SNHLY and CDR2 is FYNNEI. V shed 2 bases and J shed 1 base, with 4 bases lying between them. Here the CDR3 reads CASSEYGTDTQYF. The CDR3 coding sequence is TGTGCCAGCAGTGAATATGGCACAGATACGCAGTATTTT.

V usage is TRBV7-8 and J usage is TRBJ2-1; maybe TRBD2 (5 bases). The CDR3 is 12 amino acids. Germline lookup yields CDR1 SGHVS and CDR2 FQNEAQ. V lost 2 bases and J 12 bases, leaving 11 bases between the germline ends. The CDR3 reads CASSLSGKGQFF. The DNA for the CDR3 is TGTGCCAGCAGCTTATCCGGGAAAGGGCAGTTCTTC.

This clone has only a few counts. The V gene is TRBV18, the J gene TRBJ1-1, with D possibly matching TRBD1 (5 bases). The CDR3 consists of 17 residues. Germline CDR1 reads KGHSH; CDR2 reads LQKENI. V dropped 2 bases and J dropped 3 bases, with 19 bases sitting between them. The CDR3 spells CASSPWGKATGDTEAFF. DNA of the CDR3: TGTGCCAGCTCACCATGGGGGAAGGCTACGGGGGACACTGAAGCTTTCTTT.

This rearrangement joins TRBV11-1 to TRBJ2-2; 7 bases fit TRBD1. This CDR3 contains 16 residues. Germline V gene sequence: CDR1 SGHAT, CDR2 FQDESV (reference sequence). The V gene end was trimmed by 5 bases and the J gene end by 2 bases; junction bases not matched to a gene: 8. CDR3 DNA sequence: TGTGCCAGCAGCCGAGGCGACAGGGTTAACACCGGGGAGCTGTTTTTT. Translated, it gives CASSRGDRVNTGELFF. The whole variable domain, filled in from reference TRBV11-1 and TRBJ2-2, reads EAEVAQSPRYKITEKSQAVAFWCDPISGHATLYWYRQILGQGPELLVQFQDESVVDDSQLPKDRFSAERLKGVDSTLKIQPAELGDSAMYLCASSRGDRVNTGELFFGEGSRLTVL.

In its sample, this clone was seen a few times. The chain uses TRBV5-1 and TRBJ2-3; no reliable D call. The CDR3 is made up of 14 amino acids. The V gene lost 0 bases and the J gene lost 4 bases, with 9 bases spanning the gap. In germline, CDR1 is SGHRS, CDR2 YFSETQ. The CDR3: CASSLEPPSDTQYF. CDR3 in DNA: TGCGCCAGCAGCTTGGAACCGCCCTCAGATACGCAGTATTTT.

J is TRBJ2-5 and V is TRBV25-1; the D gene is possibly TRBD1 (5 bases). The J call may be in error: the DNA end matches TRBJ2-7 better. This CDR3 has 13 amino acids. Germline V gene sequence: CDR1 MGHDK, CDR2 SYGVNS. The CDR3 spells CASSEQGRGEQYF. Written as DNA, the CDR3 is TGTGCCAGCAGTGAACAGGGAAGGGGCGAGCAGTACTTC.

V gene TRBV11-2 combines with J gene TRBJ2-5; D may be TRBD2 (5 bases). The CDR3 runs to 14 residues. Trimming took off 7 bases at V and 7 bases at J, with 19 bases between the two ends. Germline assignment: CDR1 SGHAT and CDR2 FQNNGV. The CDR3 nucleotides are TGTGCCAGCACCAGTGACCGGGTCGAGGGGACCCAGTACTTC. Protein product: CASTSDRVEGTQYF.

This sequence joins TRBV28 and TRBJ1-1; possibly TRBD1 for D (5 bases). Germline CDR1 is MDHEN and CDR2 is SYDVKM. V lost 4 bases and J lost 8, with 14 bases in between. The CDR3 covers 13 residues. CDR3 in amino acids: CASSYRIRTEAFF. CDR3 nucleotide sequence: TGTGCCAGCAGTTACCGCATCAGGACAGAAGCTTTCTTT.

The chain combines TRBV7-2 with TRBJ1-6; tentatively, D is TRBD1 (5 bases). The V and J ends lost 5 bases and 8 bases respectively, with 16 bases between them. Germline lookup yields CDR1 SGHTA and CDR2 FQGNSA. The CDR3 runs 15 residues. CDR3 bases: TGTGCCAGCAGCAGGGTGGGCAGGGAGGATTCACCCCTCCACTTT. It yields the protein CASSRVGREDSPLHF. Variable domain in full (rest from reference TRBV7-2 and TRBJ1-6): GAGVSQSPSNKVTEKGKDVELRCDPISGHTALYWYRQSLGQGLEFLIYFQGNSAPDKSGLPSDRFSAERTGGSVSTLTIQRTQQEDSAVYLCASSRVGREDSPLHFGNGTRLTVT.